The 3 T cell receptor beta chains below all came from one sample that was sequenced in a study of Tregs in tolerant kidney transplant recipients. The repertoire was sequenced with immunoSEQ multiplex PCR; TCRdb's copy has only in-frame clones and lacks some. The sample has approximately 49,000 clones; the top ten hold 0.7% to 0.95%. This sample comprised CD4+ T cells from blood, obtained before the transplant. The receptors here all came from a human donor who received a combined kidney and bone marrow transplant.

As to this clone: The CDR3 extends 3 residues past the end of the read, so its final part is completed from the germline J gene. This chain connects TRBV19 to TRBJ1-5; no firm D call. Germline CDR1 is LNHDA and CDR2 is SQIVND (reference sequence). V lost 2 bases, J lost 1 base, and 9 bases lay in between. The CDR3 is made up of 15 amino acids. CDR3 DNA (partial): TGTGCCAGTAGTATACTAGCAGCGAGCAATCAGCCC. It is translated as CASSILAASNQP. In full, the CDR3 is CASSILAASNQPQHF.

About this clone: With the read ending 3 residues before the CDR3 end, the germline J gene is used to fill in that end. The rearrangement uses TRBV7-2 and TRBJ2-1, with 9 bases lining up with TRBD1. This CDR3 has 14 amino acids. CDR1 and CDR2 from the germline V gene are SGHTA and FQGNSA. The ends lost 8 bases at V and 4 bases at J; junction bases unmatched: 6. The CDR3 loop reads CASLSGTGYNEQFF. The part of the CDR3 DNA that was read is TGTGCCAGCCTTTCCGGGACAGGGTACAATGAG.

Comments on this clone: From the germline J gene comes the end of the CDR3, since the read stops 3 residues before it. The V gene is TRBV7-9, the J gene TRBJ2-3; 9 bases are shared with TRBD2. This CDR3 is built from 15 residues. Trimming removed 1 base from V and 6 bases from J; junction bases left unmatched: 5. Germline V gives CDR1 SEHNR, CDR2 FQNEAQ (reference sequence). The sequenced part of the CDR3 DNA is TGTGCCAGCAGCTTAGAGGTTAGCGGGAGTGATACG. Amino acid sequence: CASSLEVSGSDT. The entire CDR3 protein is CASSLEVSGSDTQYF.